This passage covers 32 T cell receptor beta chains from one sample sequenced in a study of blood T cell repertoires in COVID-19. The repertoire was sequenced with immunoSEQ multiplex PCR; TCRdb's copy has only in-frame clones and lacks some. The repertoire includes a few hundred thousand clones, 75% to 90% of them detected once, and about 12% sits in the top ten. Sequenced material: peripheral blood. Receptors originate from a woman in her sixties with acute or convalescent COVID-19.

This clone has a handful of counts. The CDR3 DNA reads as TGTGCCAGCAGACAACAGGGTAACTATGGCTACACCTTC. This codes for CASRQQGNYGYTF. The rearrangement links TRBV27 to TRBJ1-2; maybe TRBD1 (6 bases). The CDR3 contains 13 residues. V was trimmed by 6 bases and J by 1 base, leaving 9 bases between them. Germline CDR1 and CDR2: MNHEY and SMNVEV (reference sequence).

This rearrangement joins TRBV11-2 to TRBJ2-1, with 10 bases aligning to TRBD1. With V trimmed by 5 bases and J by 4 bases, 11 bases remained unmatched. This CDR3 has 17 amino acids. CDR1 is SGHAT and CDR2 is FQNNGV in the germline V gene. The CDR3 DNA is TGTGCCAGCAGCGTGACAGGGGGCCTCTCCCTATACAATGAGCAGTTCTTC. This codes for CASSVTGGLSLYNEQFF. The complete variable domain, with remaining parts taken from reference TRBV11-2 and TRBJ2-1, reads EAGVAQSPRYKIIEKRQSVAFWCNPISGHATLYWYQQILGQGPKLLIQFQNNGVVDDSQLPKDRFSAERLKGVDSTLKIQPAKLEDSAVYLCASSVTGGLSLYNEQFFGPGTRLTVL.

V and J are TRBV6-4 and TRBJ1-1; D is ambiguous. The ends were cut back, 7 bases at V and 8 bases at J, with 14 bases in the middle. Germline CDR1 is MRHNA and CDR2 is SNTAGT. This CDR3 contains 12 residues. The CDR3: CASTEGGGEAFF. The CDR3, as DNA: TGTGCCAGCACCGAGGGAGGAGGGGAAGCTTTCTTT.

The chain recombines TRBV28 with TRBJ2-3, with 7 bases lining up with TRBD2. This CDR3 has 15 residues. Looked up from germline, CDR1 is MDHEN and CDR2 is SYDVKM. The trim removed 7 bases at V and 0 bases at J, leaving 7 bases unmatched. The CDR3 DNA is TGTGCCAGCACCCGAACTAGCGCCAGCACAGATACGCAGTATTTT. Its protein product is CASTRTSASTDTQYF.

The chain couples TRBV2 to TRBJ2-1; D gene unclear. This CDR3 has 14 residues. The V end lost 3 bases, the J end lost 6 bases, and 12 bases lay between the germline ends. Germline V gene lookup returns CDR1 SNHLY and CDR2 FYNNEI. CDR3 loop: CASSETSNGNEQFF. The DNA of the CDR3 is TGTGCCAGCAGTGAGACAAGCAATGGCAATGAGCAGTTCTTC.

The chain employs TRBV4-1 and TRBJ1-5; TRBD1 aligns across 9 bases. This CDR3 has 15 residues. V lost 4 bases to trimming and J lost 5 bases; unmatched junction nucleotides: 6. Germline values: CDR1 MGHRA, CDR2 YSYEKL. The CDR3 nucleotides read TGCGCCAGCAGCCGGACAGGGGATAAGGATCAGCCCCAGCATTTT. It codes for CASSRTGDKDQPQHF.

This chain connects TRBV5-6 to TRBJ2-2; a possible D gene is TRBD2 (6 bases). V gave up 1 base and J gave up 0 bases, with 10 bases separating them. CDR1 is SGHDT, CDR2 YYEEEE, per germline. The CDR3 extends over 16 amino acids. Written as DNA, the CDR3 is TGTGCCAGCAGCTTGCCCGCGGGACCGAACACCGGGGAGCTGTTTTTT. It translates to CASSLPAGPNTGELFF. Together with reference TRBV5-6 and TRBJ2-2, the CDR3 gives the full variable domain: DAGVTQSPTHLIKTRGQQVTLRCSPKSGHDTVSWYQQALGQGPQFIFQYYEEEERQRGNFPDRFSGHQFPNYSSELNVNALLLGDSALYLCASSLPAGPNTGELFFGEGSRLTVL.

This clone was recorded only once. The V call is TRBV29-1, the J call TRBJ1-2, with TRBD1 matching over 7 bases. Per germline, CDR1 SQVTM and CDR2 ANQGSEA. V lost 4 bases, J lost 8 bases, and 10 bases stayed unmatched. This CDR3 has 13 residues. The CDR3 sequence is CSVAGGTPRGYTF. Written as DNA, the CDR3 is TGCAGCGTTGCAGGGGGGACACCGAGAGGCTACACCTTC.

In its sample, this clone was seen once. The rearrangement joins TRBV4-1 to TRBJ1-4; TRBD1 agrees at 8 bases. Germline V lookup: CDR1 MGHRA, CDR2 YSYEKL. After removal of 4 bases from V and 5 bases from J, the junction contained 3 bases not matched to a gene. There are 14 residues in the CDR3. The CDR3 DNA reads TGCGCCAGCAGCCGAGGGACAGGCAATGAAAAACTGTTTTTT. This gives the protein CASSRGTGNEKLFF.

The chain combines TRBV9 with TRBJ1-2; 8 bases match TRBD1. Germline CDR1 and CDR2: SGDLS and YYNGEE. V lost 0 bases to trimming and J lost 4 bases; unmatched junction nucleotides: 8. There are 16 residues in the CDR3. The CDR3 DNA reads TGTGCCAGCAGCGTAGCACCCCGGACAGGGCTCTATGGCTACACCTTC. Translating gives CASSVAPRTGLYGYTF.

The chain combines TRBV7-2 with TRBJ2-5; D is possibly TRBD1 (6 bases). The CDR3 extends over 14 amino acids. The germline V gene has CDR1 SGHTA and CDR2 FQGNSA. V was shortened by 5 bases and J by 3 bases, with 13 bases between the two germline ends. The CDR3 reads CASSRDTKEETQYF. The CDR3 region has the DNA TGTGCCAGCAGCCGGGACACTAAGGAAGAGACCCAGTACTTC.

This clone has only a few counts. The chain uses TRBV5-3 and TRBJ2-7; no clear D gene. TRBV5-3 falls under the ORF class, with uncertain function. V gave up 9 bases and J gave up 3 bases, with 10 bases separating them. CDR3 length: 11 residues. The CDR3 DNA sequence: TGTGCCATGCGTCGAGACTACGAGCAGTACTTC. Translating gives CAMRRDYEQYF.

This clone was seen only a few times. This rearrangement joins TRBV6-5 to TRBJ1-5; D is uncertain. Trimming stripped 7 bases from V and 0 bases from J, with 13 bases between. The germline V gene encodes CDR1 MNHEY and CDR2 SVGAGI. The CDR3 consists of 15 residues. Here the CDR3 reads CASNLEFDSNQPQHF. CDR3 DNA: TGTGCCAGCAACCTCGAGTTTGATAGCAATCAGCCCCAGCATTTT.

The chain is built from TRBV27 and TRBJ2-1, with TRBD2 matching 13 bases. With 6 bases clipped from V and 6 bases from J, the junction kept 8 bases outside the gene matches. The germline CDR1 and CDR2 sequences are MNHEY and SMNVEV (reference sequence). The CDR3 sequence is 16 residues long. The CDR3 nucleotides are TGTGCCAGCAGACGGACTAGCGGGAGTCACACCAATGAGCAGTTCTTC. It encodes CASRRTSGSHTNEQFF.

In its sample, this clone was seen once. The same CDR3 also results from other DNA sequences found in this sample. CDR3 nucleotides: TGCGCCAGCAGCTTGGGACAGGGAGACTATGGCTACACCTTC. It codes for CASSLGQGDYGYTF. J is TRBJ1-2 and V is TRBV5-1; 7 positions agree with TRBD1. The trim removed 0 bases at V and 3 bases at J, leaving 2 bases unmatched. In germline, CDR1 is SGHRS, CDR2 YFSETQ. This CDR3 has 14 amino acids.

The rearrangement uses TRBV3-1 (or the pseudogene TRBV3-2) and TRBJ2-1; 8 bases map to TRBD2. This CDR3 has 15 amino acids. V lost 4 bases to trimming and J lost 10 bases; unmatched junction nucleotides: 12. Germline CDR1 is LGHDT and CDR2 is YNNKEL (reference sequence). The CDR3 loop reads CASSRNSGTSGEQFF. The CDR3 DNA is TGTGCCAGCAGCCGAAACTCCGGGACTAGTGGAGAGCAGTTCTTC.

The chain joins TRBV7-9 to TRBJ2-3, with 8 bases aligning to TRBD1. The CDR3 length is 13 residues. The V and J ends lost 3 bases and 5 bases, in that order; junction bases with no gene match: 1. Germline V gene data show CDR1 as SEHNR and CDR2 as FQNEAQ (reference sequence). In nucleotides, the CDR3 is TGTGCCAGCAGCTTCAGGGGGCAAGATACGCAGTATTTT. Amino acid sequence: CASSFRGQDTQYF.

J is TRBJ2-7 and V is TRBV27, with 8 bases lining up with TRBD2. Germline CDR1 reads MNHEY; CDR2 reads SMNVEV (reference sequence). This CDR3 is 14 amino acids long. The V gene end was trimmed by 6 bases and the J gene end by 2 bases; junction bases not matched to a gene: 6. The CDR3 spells CASRRLASTYEQYF. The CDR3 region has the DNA TGTGCCAGCAGGCGACTAGCGTCTACCTACGAGCAGTACTTC.

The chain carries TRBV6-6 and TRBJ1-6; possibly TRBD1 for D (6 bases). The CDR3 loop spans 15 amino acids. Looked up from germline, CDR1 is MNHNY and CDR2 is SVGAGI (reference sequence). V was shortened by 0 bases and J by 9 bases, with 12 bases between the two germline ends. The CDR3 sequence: CASSYSQGIGSPLHF. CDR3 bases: TGTGCCAGCAGTTACTCCCAGGGGATCGGTTCACCCCTCCACTTT.

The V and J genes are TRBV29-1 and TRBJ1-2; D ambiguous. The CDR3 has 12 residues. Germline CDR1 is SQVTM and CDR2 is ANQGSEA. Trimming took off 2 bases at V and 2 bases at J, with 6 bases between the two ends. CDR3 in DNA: TGCAGCGTTGAACGGGAGAACTATGGCTACACCTTC. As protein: CSVERENYGYTF.

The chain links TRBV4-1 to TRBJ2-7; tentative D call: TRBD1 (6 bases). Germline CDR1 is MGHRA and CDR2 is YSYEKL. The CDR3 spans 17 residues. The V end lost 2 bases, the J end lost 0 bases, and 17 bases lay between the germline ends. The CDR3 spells CASSQPPGQRSSYEQYF. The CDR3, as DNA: TGCGCCAGCAGCCAACCCCCAGGACAGCGGAGCTCCTACGAGCAGTACTTC.

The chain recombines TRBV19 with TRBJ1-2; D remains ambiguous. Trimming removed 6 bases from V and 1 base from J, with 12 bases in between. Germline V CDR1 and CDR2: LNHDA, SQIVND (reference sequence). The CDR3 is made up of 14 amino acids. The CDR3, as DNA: TGTGCCAGTAGAAGAGGGCCTGATAACTATGGCTACACCTTC. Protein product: CASRRGPDNYGYTF.

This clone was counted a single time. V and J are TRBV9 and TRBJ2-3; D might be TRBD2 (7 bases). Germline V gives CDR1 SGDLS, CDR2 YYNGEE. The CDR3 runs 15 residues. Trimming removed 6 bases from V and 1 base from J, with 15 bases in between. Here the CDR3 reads CASTKGGPGTDTQYF. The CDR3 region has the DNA TGTGCCAGCACAAAGGGGGGGCCGGGCACAGATACGCAGTATTTT.

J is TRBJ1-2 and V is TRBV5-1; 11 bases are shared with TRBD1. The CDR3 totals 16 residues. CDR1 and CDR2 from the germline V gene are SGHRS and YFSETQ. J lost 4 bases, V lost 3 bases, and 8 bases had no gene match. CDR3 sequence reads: CASSWGTGGLGYGYTF. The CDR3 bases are TGCGCCAGCAGCTGGGGGACAGGGGGTCTCGGCTATGGCTACACCTTC.

CDR3 in DNA: TGCGCCAGCAGCGCCACAGTTGGAGGGGCCAACGTCCTGACTTTC. Protein: CASSATVGGANVLTF. The rearrangement uses TRBV5-1 and TRBJ2-6, with D hard to call. Deletions cut 4 bases from V and 4 bases from J, with 12 bases between. This CDR3 region has 15 residues. Germline CDR1 reads SGHRS; CDR2 reads YFSETQ.

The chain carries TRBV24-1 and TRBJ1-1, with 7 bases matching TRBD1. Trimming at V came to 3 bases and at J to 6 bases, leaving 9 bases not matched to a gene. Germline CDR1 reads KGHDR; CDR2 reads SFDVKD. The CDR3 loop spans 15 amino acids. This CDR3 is CATSDPDRDRSEAFF. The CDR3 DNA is TGTGCCACCAGTGATCCCGACAGGGACCGTTCTGAAGCTTTCTTT.

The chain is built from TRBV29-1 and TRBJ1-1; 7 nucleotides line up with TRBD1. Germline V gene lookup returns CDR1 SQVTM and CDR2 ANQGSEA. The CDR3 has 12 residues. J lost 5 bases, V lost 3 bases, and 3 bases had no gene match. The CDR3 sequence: CSVDRGLTEAFF. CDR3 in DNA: TGCAGCGTTGATAGGGGGCTGACTGAAGCTTTCTTT.

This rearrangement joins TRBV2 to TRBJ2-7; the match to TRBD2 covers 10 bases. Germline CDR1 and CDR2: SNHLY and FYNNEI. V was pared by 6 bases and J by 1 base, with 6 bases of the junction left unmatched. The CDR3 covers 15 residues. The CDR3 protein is CASSVSGGGSYEQYF. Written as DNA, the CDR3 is TGTGCCAGCAGCGTAAGCGGGGGGGGTTCCTACGAGCAGTACTTC.

The CDR3 bases are TGTGCCAGCGGGGGCGGGAGGTCGAACACCGGGGAGCTGTTTTTT. Encoded protein: CASGGGRSNTGELFF. This chain uses TRBV7-3 with TRBJ2-2, with TRBD2 matching 8 bases. The ends lost 8 bases at V and 0 bases at J; junction bases unmatched: 5. Germline-derived CDR1 and CDR2 are SGHTA and FQGTGA. This CDR3 spans 15 amino acids.

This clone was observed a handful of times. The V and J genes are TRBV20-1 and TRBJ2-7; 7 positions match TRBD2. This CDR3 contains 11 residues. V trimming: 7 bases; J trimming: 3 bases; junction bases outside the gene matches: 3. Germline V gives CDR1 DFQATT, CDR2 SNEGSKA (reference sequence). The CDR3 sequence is CSGASGYEQYF. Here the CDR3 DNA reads TGCAGTGGGGCTAGCGGCTACGAGCAGTACTTC.

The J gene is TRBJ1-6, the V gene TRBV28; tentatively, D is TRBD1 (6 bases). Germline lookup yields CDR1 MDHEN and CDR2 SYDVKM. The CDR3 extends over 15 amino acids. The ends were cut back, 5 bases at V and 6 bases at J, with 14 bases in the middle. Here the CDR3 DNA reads TGTGCCAGCAGTAAGGGGGACGGTGTTAATTCACCCCTCCACTTT. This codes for CASSKGDGVNSPLHF.

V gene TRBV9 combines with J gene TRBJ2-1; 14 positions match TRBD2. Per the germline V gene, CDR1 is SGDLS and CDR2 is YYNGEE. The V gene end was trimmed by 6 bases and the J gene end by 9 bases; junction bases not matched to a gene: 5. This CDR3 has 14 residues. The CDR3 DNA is TGTGCCAGCAAGACTAGCGGGAGGGCCCTTGAGCAGTTCTTC. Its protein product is CASKTSGRALEQFF.